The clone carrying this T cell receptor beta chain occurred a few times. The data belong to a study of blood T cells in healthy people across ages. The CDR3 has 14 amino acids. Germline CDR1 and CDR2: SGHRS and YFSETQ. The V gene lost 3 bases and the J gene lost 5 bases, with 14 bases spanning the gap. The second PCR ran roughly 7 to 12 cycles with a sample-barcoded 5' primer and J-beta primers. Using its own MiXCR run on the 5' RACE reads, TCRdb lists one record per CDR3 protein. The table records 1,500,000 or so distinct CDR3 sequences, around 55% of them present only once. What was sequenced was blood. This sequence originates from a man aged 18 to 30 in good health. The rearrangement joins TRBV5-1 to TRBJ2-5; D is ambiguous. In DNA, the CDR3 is TGCGCCAGCAGCTCGTCTCTAACACGGGAGACCCAGTACTTC. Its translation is CASSSSLTRETQYF. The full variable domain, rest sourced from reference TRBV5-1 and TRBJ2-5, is KAGVTQTPRYLIKTRGQQVTLSCSPISGHRSVSWYQQTPGQGLQFLFEYFSETQRNKGNFPGRFSGRQFSNSRSEMNVSTLELGDSALYLCASSSSLTRETQYFGPGTRLLVL.